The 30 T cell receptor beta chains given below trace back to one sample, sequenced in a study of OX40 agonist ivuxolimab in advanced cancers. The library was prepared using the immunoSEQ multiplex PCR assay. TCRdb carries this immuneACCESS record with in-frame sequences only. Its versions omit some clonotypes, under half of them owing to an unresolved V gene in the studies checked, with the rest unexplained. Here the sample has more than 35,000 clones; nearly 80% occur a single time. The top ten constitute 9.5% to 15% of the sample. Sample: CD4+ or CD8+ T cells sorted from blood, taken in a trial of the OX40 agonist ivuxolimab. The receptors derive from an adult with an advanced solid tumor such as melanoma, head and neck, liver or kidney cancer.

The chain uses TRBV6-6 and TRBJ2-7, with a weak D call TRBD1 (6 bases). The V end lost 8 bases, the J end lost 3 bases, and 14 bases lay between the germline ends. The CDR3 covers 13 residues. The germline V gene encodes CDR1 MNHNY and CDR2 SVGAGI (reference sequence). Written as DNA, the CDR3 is TGTGCCAGCTCGCACAGGGACGGCTACGAGCAGTACTTC. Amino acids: CASSHRDGYEQYF.

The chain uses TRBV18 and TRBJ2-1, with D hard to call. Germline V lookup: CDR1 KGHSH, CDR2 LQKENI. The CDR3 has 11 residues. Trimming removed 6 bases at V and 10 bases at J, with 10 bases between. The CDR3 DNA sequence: TGTGCCAGCTCCGAAATGGGGGAGCAGTTCTTC. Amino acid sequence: CASSEMGEQFF. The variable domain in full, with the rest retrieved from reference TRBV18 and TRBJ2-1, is NAGVMQNPRHLVRRRGQEARLRCSPMKGHSHVYWYRQLPEEGLKFMVYLQKENIIDESGMPKERFSAEFPKEGPSILRIQQVVRGDSAAYFCASSEMGEQFFGPGTRLTVL.

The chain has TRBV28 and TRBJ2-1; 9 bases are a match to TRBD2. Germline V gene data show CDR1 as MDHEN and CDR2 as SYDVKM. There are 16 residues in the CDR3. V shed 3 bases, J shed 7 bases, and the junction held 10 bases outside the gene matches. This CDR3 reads CASSFYGGRAGNEQFF. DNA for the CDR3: TGTGCCAGCAGTTTTTATGGCGGGAGGGCCGGTAATGAGCAGTTCTTC.

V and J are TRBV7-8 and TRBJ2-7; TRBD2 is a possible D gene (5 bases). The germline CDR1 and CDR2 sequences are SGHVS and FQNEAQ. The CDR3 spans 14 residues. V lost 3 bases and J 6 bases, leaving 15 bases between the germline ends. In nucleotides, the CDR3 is TGTGCCAGCAGCTTTTCAGGCGGTCTAGCCGAGCAGTACTTC. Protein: CASSFSGGLAEQYF.

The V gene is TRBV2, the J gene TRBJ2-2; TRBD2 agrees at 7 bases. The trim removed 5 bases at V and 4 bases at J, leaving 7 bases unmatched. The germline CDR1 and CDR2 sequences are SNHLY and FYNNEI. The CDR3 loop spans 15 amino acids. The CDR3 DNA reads TGTGCCAGCAGTTTTAGACGGGAGGTCACCGGGGAGCTGTTTTTT. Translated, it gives CASSFRREVTGELFF.

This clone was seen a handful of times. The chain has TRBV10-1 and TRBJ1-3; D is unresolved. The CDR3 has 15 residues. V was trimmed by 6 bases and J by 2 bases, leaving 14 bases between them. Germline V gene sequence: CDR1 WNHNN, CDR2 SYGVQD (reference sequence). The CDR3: CASRSICSPGNTIYF. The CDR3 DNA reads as TGCGCCAGCAGATCTATCTGTAGCCCTGGAAACACCATATATTTT.

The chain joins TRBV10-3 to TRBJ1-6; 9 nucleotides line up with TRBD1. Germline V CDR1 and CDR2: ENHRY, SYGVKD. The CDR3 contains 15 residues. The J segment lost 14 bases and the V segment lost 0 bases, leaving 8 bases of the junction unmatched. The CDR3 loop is CAISESGTGLSTLHF. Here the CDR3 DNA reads TGTGCCATCAGTGAGTCTGGGACAGGGCTTTCGACCCTCCACTTT.

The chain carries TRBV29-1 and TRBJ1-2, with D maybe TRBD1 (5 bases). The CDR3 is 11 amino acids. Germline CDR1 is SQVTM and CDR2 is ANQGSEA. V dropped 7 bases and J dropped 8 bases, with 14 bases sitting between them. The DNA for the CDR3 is TGCAGCGCGGACACTTCGAGGGGCTACACCTTC. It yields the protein CSADTSRGYTF.

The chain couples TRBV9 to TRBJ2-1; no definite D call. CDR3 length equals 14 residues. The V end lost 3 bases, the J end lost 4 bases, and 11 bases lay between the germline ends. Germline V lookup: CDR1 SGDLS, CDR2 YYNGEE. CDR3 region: CASSAGLEYNEQFF. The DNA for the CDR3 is TGTGCCAGCAGCGCAGGCCTAGAATACAATGAGCAGTTCTTC.

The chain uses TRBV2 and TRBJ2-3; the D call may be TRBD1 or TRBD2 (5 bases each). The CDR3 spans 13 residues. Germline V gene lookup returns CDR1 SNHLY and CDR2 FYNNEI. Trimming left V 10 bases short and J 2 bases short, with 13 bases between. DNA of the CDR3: TGTGCCACCCGGGACCAACCCACAGATACGCAGTATTTT. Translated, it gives CATRDQPTDTQYF.

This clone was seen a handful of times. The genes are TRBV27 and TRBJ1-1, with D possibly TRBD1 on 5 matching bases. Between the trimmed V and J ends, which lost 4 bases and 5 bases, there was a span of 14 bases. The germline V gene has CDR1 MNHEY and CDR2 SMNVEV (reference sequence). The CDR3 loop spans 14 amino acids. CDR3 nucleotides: TGTGCCAGCAGTTCCAGGGTTGGGAAGACTGAAGCTTTCTTT. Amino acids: CASSSRVGKTEAFF.

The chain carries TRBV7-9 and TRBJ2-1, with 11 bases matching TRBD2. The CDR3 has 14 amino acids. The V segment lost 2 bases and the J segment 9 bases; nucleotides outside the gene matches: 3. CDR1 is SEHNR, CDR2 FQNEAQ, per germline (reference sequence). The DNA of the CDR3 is TGTGCCAGCAGCTTATTACTAGCGGGAGTTGAGCAGTTCTTC. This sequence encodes CASSLLLAGVEQFF.

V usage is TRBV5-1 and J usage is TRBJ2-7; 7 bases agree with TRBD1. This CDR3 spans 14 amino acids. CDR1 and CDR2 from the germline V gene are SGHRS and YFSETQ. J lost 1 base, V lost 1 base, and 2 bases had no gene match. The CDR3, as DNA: TGCGCCAGCAGCTTGTCGACAGGGTCCTACGAGCAGTACTTC. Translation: CASSLSTGSYEQYF.

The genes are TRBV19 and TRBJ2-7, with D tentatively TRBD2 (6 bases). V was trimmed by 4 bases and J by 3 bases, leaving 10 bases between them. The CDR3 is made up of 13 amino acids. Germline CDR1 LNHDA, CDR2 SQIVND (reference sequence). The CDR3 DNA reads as TGTGCCAGTAGTACTTCCGGGGGCTACGAGCAGTACTTC. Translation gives CASSTSGGYEQYF.

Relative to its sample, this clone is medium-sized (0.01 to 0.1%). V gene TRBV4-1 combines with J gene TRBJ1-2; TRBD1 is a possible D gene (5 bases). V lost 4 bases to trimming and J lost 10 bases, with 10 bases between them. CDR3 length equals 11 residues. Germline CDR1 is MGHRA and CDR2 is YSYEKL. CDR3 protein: CASSRDRNYTF. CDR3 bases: TGCGCCAGCAGCCGAGACAGAAACTACACCTTC.

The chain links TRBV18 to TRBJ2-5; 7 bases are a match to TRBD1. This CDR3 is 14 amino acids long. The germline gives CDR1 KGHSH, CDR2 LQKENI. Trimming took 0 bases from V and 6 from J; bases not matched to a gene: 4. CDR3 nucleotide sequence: TGTGCCAGCTCACCACCGGGACAGTCTCAGACCCAGTACTTC. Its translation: CASSPPGQSQTQYF.

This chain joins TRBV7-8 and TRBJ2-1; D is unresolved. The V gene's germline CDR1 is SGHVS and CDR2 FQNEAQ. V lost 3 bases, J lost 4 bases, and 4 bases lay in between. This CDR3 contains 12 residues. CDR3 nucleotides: TGTGCCAGCAGCTTGGGATACAATGAGCAGTTCTTC. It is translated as CASSLGYNEQFF.

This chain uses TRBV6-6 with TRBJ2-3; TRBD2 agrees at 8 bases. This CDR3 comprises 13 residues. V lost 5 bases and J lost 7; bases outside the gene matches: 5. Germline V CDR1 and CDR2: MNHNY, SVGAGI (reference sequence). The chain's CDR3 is CASSGLAGNTQYF. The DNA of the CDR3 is TGTGCCAGCAGTGGACTAGCAGGGAATACGCAGTATTTT.

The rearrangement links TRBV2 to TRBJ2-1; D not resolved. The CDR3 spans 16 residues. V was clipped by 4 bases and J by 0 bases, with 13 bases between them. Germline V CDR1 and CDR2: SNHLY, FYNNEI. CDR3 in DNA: TGTGCCAGCAGTGGGGCCCCCAACAGCTCCTACAATGAGCAGTTCTTC. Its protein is CASSGAPNSSYNEQFF.

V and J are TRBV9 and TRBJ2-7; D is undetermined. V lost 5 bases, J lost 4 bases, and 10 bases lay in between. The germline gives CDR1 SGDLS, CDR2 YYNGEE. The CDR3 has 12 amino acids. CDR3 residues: CASRGDEYEQYF. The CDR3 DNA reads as TGTGCCAGCAGAGGCGACGAGTACGAGCAGTACTTC.

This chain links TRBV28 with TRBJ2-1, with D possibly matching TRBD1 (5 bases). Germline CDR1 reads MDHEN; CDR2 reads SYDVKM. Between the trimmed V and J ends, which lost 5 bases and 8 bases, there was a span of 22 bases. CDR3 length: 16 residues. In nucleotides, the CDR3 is TGTGCCAGCAGTACCCCTCGAGCAGGGCCTGTTTATGAGCAGTTCTTC. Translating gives CASSTPRAGPVYEQFF.

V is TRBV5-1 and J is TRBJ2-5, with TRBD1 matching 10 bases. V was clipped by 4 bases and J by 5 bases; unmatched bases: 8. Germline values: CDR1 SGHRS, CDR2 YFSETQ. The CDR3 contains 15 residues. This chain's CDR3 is CASSLRTGGYETQYF. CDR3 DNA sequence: TGCGCCAGCAGCCTAAGGACAGGGGGTTATGAGACCCAGTACTTC. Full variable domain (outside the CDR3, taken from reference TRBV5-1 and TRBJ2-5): KAGVTQTPRYLIKTRGQQVTLSCSPISGHRSVSWYQQTPGQGLQFLFEYFSETQRNKGNFPGRFSGRQFSNSRSEMNVSTLELGDSALYLCASSLRTGGYETQYFGPGTRLLVL.

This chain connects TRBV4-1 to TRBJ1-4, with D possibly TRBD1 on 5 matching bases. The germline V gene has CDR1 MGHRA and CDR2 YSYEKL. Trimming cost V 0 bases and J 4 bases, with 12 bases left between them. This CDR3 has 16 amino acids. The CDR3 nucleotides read TGCGCCAGCAGCCAAGAAGAGACAGCCAATAATGAAAAACTGTTTTTT. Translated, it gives CASSQEETANNEKLFF.

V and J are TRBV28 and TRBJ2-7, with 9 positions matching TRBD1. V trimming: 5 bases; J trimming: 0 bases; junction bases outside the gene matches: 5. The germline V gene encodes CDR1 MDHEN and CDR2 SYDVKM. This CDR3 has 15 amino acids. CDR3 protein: CASSGGDRASYEQYF. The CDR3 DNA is TGTGCCAGCAGTGGGGGGGACAGGGCCTCCTACGAGCAGTACTTC.

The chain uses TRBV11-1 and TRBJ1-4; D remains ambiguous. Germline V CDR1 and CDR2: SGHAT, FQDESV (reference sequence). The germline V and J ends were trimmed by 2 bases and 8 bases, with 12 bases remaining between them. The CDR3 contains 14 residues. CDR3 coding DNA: TGTGCCAGCAGCTTAAACCCGGGTCGAGAAAAACTGTTTTTT. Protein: CASSLNPGREKLFF.

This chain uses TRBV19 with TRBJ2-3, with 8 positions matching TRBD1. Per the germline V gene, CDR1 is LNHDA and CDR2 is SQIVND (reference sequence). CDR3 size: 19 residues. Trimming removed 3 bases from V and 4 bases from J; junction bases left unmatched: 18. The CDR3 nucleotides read TGTGCCAGTAGTATGATAAGTCCAACAGGGGGAGTCGTTCCAGATACGCAGTATTTT. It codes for CASSMISPTGGVVPDTQYF.

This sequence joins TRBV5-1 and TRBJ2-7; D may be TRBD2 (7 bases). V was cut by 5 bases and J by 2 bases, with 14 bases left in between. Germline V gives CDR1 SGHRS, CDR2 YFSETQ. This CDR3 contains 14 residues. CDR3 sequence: CASRVEGGTYEQYF. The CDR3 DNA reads TGCGCCAGCAGGGTAGAGGGGGGGACCTACGAGCAGTACTTC.

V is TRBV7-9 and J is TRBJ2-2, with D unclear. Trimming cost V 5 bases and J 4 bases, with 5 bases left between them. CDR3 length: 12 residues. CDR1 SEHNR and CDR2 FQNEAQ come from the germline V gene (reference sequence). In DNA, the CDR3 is TGTGCCAGCAGCCAAATCACCGGGGAGCTGTTTTTT. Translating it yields CASSQITGELFF.

CDR3 in DNA: TGTGCCAGCTCACGTGGACAGGACTACGAGCAGTACTTC. Its translation is CASSRGQDYEQYF. The V and J genes are TRBV18 and TRBJ2-7; 7 bases map to TRBD1. Trimming at V came to 4 bases and at J to 3 bases, leaving 3 bases not matched to a gene. The germline CDR1 and CDR2 sequences are KGHSH and LQKENI. There are 13 residues in the CDR3.

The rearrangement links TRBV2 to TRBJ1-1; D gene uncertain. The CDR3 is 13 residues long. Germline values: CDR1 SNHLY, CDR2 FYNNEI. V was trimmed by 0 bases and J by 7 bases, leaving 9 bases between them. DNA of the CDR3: TGTGCCAGCAGTGAAGCAGTACAGCATGAAGCTTTCTTT. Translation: CASSEAVQHEAFF.